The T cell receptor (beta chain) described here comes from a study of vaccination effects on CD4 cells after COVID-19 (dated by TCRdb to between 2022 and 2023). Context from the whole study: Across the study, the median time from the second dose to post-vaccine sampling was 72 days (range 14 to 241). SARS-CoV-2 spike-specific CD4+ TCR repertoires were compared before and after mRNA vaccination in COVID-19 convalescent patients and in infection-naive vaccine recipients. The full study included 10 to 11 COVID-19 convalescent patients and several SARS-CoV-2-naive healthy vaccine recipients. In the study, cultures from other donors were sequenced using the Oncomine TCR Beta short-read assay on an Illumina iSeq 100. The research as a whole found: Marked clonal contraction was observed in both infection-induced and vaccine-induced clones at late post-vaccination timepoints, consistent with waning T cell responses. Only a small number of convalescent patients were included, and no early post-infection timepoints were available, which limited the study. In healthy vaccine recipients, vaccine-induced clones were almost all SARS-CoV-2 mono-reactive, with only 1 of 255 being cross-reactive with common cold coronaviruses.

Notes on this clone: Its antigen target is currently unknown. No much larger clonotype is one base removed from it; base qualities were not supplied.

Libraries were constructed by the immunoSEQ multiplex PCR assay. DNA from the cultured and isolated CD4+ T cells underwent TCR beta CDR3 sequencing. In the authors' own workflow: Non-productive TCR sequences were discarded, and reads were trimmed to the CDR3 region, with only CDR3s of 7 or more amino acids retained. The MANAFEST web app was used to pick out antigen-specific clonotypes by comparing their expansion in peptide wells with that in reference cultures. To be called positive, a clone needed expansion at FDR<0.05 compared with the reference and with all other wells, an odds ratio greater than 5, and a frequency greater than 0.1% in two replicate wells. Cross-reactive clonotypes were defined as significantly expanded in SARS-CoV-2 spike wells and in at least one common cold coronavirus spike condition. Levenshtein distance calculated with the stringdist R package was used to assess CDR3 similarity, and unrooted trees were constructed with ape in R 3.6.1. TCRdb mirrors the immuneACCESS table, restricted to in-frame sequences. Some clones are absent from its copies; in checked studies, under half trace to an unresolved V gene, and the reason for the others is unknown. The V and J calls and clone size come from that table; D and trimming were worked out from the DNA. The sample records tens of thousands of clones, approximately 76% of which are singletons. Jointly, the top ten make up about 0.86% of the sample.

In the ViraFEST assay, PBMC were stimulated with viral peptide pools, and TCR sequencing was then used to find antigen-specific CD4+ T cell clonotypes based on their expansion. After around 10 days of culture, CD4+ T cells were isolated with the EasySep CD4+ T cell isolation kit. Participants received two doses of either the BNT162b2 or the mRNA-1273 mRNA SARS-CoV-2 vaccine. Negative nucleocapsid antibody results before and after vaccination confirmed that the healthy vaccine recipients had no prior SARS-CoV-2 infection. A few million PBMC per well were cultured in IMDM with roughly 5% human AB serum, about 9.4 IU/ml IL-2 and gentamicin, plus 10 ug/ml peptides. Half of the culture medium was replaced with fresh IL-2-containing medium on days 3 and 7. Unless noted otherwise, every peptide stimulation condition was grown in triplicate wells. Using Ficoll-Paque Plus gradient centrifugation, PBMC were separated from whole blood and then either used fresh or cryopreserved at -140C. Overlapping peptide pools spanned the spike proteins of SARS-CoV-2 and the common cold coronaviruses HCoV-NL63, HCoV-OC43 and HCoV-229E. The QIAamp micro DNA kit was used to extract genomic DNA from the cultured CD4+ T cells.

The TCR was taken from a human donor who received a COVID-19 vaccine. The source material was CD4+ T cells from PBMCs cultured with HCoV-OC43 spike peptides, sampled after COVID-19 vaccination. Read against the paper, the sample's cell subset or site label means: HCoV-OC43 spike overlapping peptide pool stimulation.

The CDR3 reads as follows: CASSSQTRGTEAFF. The DNA sequence is given as TGTGCCAGCAGTTCACAGACGCGAGGCACTGAAGCTTTCTTT. The rearranged segments are TRBV6-5 and TRBJ1-1, with no confidently assigned D gene. The junction carries 13 bases between V and J, which are trimmed by 4 bases and 4 bases respectively. The germline V gene yields MNHEY for CDR1 and SVGAGI for CDR2. Reading from cysteine to phenylalanine, the CDR3 counts 14 amino acids. The kept DNA is CDR3 alone, 42 bases in frame from the first base.